A selection of T cell receptor beta chains follows, all from one sample in a study of molecular identifiers for immune sequencing clone quantification. TCRdb passed the PCR reads through MiXCR, listing each CDR3 protein once. There are hundreds of thousands of distinct CDR3 sequences in the sample; approximately 20% occur only once, and roughly 0.85% lies in the top ten. The sequenced sample consisted of naive CD8+ T cells from blood, with Jurkat cell RNA spiked in. The receptors here all came from a human donor in good health. Some libraries in this study had Jurkat cell RNA spiked in. CDR3s include the opening cysteine and the closing phenylalanine or tryptophan. The D gene is left open where the match is weak. Clone size is not always given. Where it is, it says once, few, many or a class for expanded clones.

v_gene	j_gene	abundance	d_gene	CDR3nt	CDR3aa
TRBV4-1	TRBJ2-7	many	.	TGCGCCAGCAGCCAAGCCCACGGCAGTACCTACGAGCAGTACTTC	CASSQAHGSTYEQYF
TRBV30	TRBJ1-2	.	.	TGTGCCTGGAGTGTAATGGGGTTGACGGATGGCTACACCTTC	CAWSVMGLTDGYTF
TRBV4-3	TRBJ1-6	many	TRBD1	TGCGCCAGCAGCCAAGAGGACAGGGTCCAGTCACCCCTCCACTTT	CASSQEDRVQSPLHF
TRBV7-9	TRBJ2-1	many	.	TGTGCCAGCAGCCCCCCGGGGCAACCCTCCTACAATGAGCAGTTCTTC	CASSPPGQPSYNEQFF
TRBV29-1	TRBJ1-1	many	.	TGCAGCGTTGAACTTTCTAACTCGTGGGGGCGGAACACTGAAGCTTTCTTT	CSVELSNSWGRNTEAFF
TRBV30	TRBJ1-1	.	.	TGTGCCTGGAGGGATTGGGGGGGTGGGACTGAAGCTTTCTTT	CAWRDWGGGTEAFF
TRBV28	TRBJ2-5	many	.	TGTGCCAGCAGGCTCGGGGTGAGACAAGAGACCCAGTACTTC	CASRLGVRQETQYF
TRBV6-2/TRBV6-3	TRBJ1-1	many	.	TGTGCCAGCAGGGAGGCAGGGAGTGAAGCTTTCTTT	CASREAGSEAFF
TRBV19	TRBJ2-1	few	TRBD2	TGTGCCAGTAGTTTGGTAGCGGGGGGCCAGGATGAGCAGTTCTTC	CASSLVAGGQDEQFF
TRBV24-1	TRBJ2-3	.	.	TGTGCCACCAGTGATTTTGCCCATAGCACAGATACGCAGTATTTT	CATSDFAHSTDTQYF
TRBV7-9	TRBJ1-1	many	TRBD1	TGTGCCAGCAGCTTAGTGCCAGGGGGCAAGAACACTGAAGCTTTCTTT	CASSLVPGGKNTEAFF
TRBV2	TRBJ2-3	many	TRBD2	TGTGCCACCCGTAAACTAGCGGCTCTCACAGATACGCAGTATTTT	CATRKLAALTDTQYF
TRBV19	TRBJ1-6	.	.	TGTGCCAGTAGTATTCGGGGTATTAATTCACCCTTCCACTTT	CASSIRGINSPFHF
TRBV21-1	TRBJ2-1	few	.	TGTGCCAGCAGCTATGGTCGGAAGATGTCCTACAATGAGCAGTTCTTC	CASSYGRKMSYNEQFF
TRBV9	TRBJ2-3	.	.	TGTGCCAGCAGCCCCCCGCCACGGGGCACAGATACGCAGTATTTT	CASSPPPRGTDTQYF
TRBV7-2	TRBJ2-7	many	.	TGTGCCAGCAGCCCTCGGACAGAGAAGACTTACGAGCAGTACTTC	CASSPRTEKTYEQYF
TRBV19	TRBJ1-2	.	.	TGTGCCAGTAGTCCAGAGAGCCGATACTATGGCTACACCTTC	CASSPESRYYGYTF
TRBV15	TRBJ2-7	many	.	TGTGCCACCAGCAGAGACGACCTAGAGGGTAGCAGATACGAGCAGTACTTC	CATSRDDLEGSRYEQYF
TRBV30	TRBJ2-7	.	.	TGTGCCTGGGATAGCGGATACGAGCGGTACTTC	CAWDSGYERYF
TRBV28	TRBJ2-7	many	.	TGTGCCAGCAGTTTATTTCCGGAAATGAGCTCCTACGAGCAGTACTTC	CASSLFPEMSSYEQYF
TRBV5-3	TRBJ2-5	few	.	TGTGCCAGCAGCTTGGAGGCAGGGGATTGGGAGACCCAGTACTTC	CASSLEAGDWETQYF
TRBV7-9	TRBJ2-7	many	TRBD2	TGTGCCAGCAGCTTAGCGGGTAGTGGGCGGGAGGGATCCTACGAGCAGTACTTC	CASSLAGSGREGSYEQYF
TRBV20-1	TRBJ2-1	few	.	TGCAGTGCTAGAGTCGTAGGATCTTACAATGAGCAGTTCTTC	CSARVVGSYNEQFF
TRBV12-3/TRBV12-4	TRBJ1-2	many	TRBD1	TGTGCCAGCAGTCCATTCGACAGGGGTATCCTTCCCTTCTTC	CASSPFDRGILPFF
TRBV20-1	TRBJ2-5	many	.	TGCAGTGCTAGAGAACCGGATACTCTGGGGTTGGAGACCCAGTACTTC	CSAREPDTLGLETQYF
TRBV6-5	TRBJ2-1	many	.	TGTGCCAGCAGTTACTCGCCGGGAGTGGGCTACAATGAGCAGTTCTTC	CASSYSPGVGYNEQFF
TRBV7-3	TRBJ1-6	few	TRBD1	TGTGCCAGCAGCCCGCTAGGGATGACAGGGGTCAATTCATCCCTCCACTTT	CASSPLGMTGVNSSLHF
TRBV28	TRBJ2-7	many	.	TGTGCCAGCATCGGGGGTCGGACCTACGAGCAGTACTTC	CASIGGRTYEQYF
TRBV27	TRBJ2-6	many	TRBD1	TGTGCCAGCAGTTTACTGGGACAGTTAACCCCCATCCTGACTTTC	CASSLLGQLTPILTF
TRBV12-3/TRBV12-4	TRBJ2-2	.	.	TGTGCCAGCAAGGCGAACACCGGGGAGCTGTTTTTT	CASKANTGELFF
TRBV2	TRBJ2-4	many	.	TGTGCCAGCAGTGATGTAGCCAAAAACATTCAGTACTTC	CASSDVAKNIQYF
TRBV7-9	TRBJ2-7	many	.	TGTGCCAGCAGCTTAGGCTACAGCCGGGACCATCTCGAGCAGTACTTC	CASSLGYSRDHLEQYF
TRBV7-9	TRBJ2-1	.	.	TGTGCCAGCAGCTTAGAGTGGGCAGAGAACAATGAGCAGTTCTTC	CASSLEWAENNEQFF
TRBV6-6	TRBJ2-5	few	TRBD2	TGTGCCAGCACCCTGACCCCCGGGACTAGCGTCCAAGAGACCCAGTACTTC	CASTLTPGTSVQETQYF
TRBV2	TRBJ2-7	.	TRBD2	TGTGCCAGCAGTGAAGATTGGGGACTAGCGCAGAATTACGAGCAGTACTTC	CASSEDWGLAQNYEQYF
TRBV6-1	TRBJ2-3	many	.	TGTGCCAGCAGTGAAGGCGGTGTGCAGTATTTT	CASSEGGVQYF
TRBV6-2/TRBV6-3	TRBJ2-1	.	TRBD2	TGTGCCAGCAGTTACGGAGGGGAGGGCAATGAGCAGTTCTTC	CASSYGGEGNEQFF
TRBV11-2	TRBJ2-7	.	.	TGTGCCAGCAGCGGTGGGGCGATCGAGCAGTACTTC	CASSGGAIEQYF
TRBV7-6	TRBJ2-7	many	TRBD2	TGTGCCAGCAGCTTAGCGGCGCTAGCGGGAGGGTACGAGCAGTACTTC	CASSLAALAGGYEQYF
TRBV29-1	TRBJ2-3	many	TRBD2	TGCAGCGTTGAGGATGTTAGCGGGAGCACAGATACGCAGTATTTT	CSVEDVSGSTDTQYF
TRBV29-1	TRBJ1-3	few	.	TGCAGCGTTGAATCCCGGGACGGAGGAAACACCATATATTTT	CSVESRDGGNTIYF
TRBV30	TRBJ1-3	.	TRBD1	TGTGCCTGGAAGAGGTCCCGGGACAGGGGGTCTGGAAACACCATATATTTT	CAWKRSRDRGSGNTIYF
TRBV5-6	TRBJ2-3	.	TRBD1	TGTGCCAGCACCAGGACAGGGAGCACAGATACGCAGTATTTT	CASTRTGSTDTQYF
TRBV6-1	TRBJ2-2	few	.	TGTGCCAGCAGTGATATCTTGGGGACAAGGAACACCGGGGAGCTGTTTTTT	CASSDILGTRNTGELFF
TRBV11-2	TRBJ2-7	.	TRBD1	TGTGCCAGCAGCTTAGTTTTTTTTGGTGGGACAGGGGACGAGCAGTACTTC	CASSLVFFGGTGDEQYF
TRBV5-6	TRBJ2-7	many	TRBD1	TGTGCCAGCAGCACCCTACAGGGGCGAACCTACGAGCAGTACTTC	CASSTLQGRTYEQYF
TRBV2	TRBJ2-5	.	TRBD2	TGTGCCAGCAGCGGGACTAGCGGGCAAGAGACCCAGTACTTC	CASSGTSGQETQYF
TRBV4-3	TRBJ2-3	many	.	TGCGCCAGCAGCCCTGGCAGCGGTCCCCCACAGGATACGCAGTATTTT	CASSPGSGPPQDTQYF
TRBV14	TRBJ2-1	few	.	TGTGCCAGCAGCGGCAGGGTGGGCAGCTCCTACAATGAGCAGTTCTTC	CASSGRVGSSYNEQFF
TRBV20-1	TRBJ1-1	many	.	TGCAGTGCTAGAGGGCTGGCAGCCGAAGCTTTCTTT	CSARGLAAEAFF
TRBV5-1	TRBJ2-1	many	TRBD1	TGCGCCAGCAGCTACGGGACAGGACTGGATGAGCAGTTCTTC	CASSYGTGLDEQFF
TRBV12-3/TRBV12-4	TRBJ1-4	.	.	TGTGCCAGCAGTTTTGGGCTACGGGCTAATGAAAAACTGTTTTTT	CASSFGLRANEKLFF
TRBV6-6	TRBJ1-6	many	.	TGTGCCAGCAGTTCCGCCGGGACAAGATATTCACCCCTCCACTTT	CASSSAGTRYSPLHF
TRBV12-3/TRBV12-4	TRBJ2-2	few	.	TGTGCCAGCGATTCACCTCTCCGAAGGTTTAACACCGGGGAGCTGTTTTTT	CASDSPLRRFNTGELFF
TRBV14	TRBJ1-1	many	TRBD1	TGTGCCAGCAGCCAAATGGGACAGGGGTGGACTGAAGCTTTCTTT	CASSQMGQGWTEAFF
TRBV5-3	TRBJ1-2	.	TRBD1	TGTGCCAGCAGGCTCGGTACACCGGGACAGTCCTATGGCTACACCTTC	CASRLGTPGQSYGYTF
TRBV30	TRBJ2-5	.	TRBD1	TGTGCCTGGAGTTCCGGGACAGGGTTAGTAGAGACCCAGTACTTC	CAWSSGTGLVETQYF
TRBV7-9	TRBJ1-1	many	.	TGTGCCAGCAGCCGGGACCCCTCGGTGAACACTGAAGCTTTCTTT	CASSRDPSVNTEAFF
TRBV28	TRBJ2-1	many	.	TGTGCCAGCAGCGGATTATTAGCGGTCTCCTACAATGAGCAGTTCTTC	CASSGLLAVSYNEQFF